Listed below are T cell receptor beta chains from one sample, sequenced in a study of control samples from healthy donors and cancer patients. Produced via immunoSEQ multiplex PCR; TCRdb's table is partial and in-frame only. The sample records about 150,000 clones, more than 85% being singletons. The sequenced material came from blood. These receptor sequences come from a man aged 50-60 years in good health. CDR3s include the opening cysteine and the closing phenylalanine or tryptophan. A D gene is named only where the DNA matches it firmly. Clone size is stated in some rows and not others, as once, few, many or a class when expanded.

V: TRBV10-1; D: TRBD2; size: few; J: TRBJ2-2; DNA: TGCGCCAGCAGTGCCACTAGCGGGAGGACCGGGGAGCTGTTTTTT; CDR3: CASSATSGRTGELFF
V: TRBV12-5; D: TRBD1; size: -; J: TRBJ2-5; DNA: TGTGCTAGTGGTTTGACCCCGACAGGGGCCGGGGAGACCCAGTACTTC; CDR3: CASGLTPTGAGETQYF
V: TRBV3-1/TRBV3-2; D: -; size: -; J: TRBJ2-1; DNA: TGTGCCAGCAATGGGCTAAACTACAATGAGCAGTTCTTC; CDR3: CASNGLNYNEQFF
V: TRBV4-1; D: TRBD1; size: -; J: TRBJ1-5; DNA: TGCGCCAGCAGCCGAGGACAGGGGGGGCGCAATCAGCCCCAGCATTTT; CDR3: CASSRGQGGRNQPQHF
V: TRBV5-6; D: TRBD1; size: -; J: TRBJ1-2; DNA: TGTGCCAGCAGCTTGGGATTCGGGACAGGGGCCCCTTATGGCTACACCTTC; CDR3: CASSLGFGTGAPYGYTF
V: TRBV28; D: TRBD1; size: -; J: TRBJ1-5; DNA: TGTGCCAGCAGTTCCCCGGGGAGGGGGCTTAGCAATCAGCCCCAGCATTTT; CDR3: CASSSPGRGLSNQPQHF
V: TRBV11-2; D: TRBD1; size: -; J: TRBJ2-2; DNA: TGTGCCAGCAGCCTAGGGACAGGGAGGAACACCGGGGAGCTGTTTTTT; CDR3: CASSLGTGRNTGELFF
V: TRBV27; D: TRBD1; size: -; J: TRBJ1-4; DNA: TGTGCCAGCAGTTTCTCAGGGGGCAATGAAAAACTGTTTTTT; CDR3: CASSFSGGNEKLFF
V: TRBV28; D: -; size: -; J: TRBJ2-7; DNA: TGTGCCAGCAGACAGGGGGGGCCCTACGAGCAGTACTTC; CDR3: CASRQGGPYEQYF
V: TRBV10-3; D: TRBD2; size: -; J: TRBJ2-7; DNA: TGTGCCATCAGGGGCACCGGGACTAGAGCCTACGAGCAGTACTTC; CDR3: CAIRGTGTRAYEQYF
V: TRBV7-9; D: TRBD2; size: -; J: TRBJ2-3; DNA: TGTGCCAGCACCTACACTAGCGGAAGCACAGATACGCAGTATTTT; CDR3: CASTYTSGSTDTQYF
V: TRBV7-8; D: -; size: -; J: TRBJ2-1; DNA: TGTGCCAGCAGCCCAGACAATGAGCAGTTCTTC; CDR3: CASSPDNEQFF
V: TRBV10-3; D: -; size: -; J: TRBJ1-4; DNA: TGTGCCATCACGGGGACGGTGAATGAAAAACTGTTTTTT; CDR3: CAITGTVNEKLFF
V: TRBV24-1; D: TRBD1; size: -; J: TRBJ2-5; DNA: TGTGCCACCAGTGATTTCGGACAGGGAAGGGAGACCCAGTACTTC; CDR3: CATSDFGQGRETQYF
V: TRBV4-1; D: -; size: -; J: TRBJ1-5; DNA: TGCGCCAGCAGCCGCCTGGCAGGGGTTAGCAATCAGCCCCAGCATTTT; CDR3: CASSRLAGVSNQPQHF
V: TRBV19; D: TRBD2; size: -; J: TRBJ2-1; DNA: TGTGCCAGTAGTGCCCTAGCGGCCGATGAGCAGTTCTTC; CDR3: CASSALAADEQFF
V: TRBV3-1/TRBV3-2; D: TRBD1; size: -; J: TRBJ1-6; DNA: TGTGCCAGCAGCCTCGGACAGGGTTCCTCACCCCTCCACTTT; CDR3: CASSLGQGSSPLHF
V: TRBV3-1/TRBV3-2; D: -; size: -; J: TRBJ2-7; DNA: TGTGCCAGCAGCCGAATTACGGGACTTTACTCCTACGAGCAGTACTTC; CDR3: CASSRITGLYSYEQYF
V: TRBV27; D: -; size: -; J: TRBJ1-2; DNA: TGTGCCAGCAGTTCGGGCCCTATCAAGGGGGGCTACACCTTC; CDR3: CASSSGPIKGGYTF
V: TRBV29-1; D: -; size: -; J: TRBJ2-1; DNA: TGCAGCGTTGCCTTCAGGGCATACAATGAGCAGTTCTTC; CDR3: CSVAFRAYNEQFF
V: TRBV7-6; D: TRBD1; size: once; J: TRBJ2-7; DNA: TGTGCCAGCAGCTTAGTCGGGACAGCCTACGAGCAGTACTTC; CDR3: CASSLVGTAYEQYF
V: TRBV5-5; D: -; size: -; J: TRBJ1-1; DNA: TGTGCCAGCAGCTTACGTGAGTTGGACAACACTGAAGCTTTCTTT; CDR3: CASSLRELDNTEAFF
V: TRBV18; D: -; size: -; J: TRBJ1-1; DNA: TGTGCCAGCTCACTCCACCCCATGGGGAACACTGAAGCTTTCTTT; CDR3: CASSLHPMGNTEAFF
V: TRBV4-2; D: -; size: few; J: TRBJ2-7; DNA: TGTGCCAGCAGCCCAAGGGGGGAGCACGCCGAGCAGTACTTC; CDR3: CASSPRGEHAEQYF
V: TRBV28; D: TRBD1; size: -; J: TRBJ1-5; DNA: TGTGCCACCCAGGGGGGGGGCTATGGCAATCAGCCCCAGCATTTT; CDR3: CATQGGGYGNQPQHF
V: TRBV5-8; D: TRBD1; size: -; J: TRBJ2-1; DNA: TGTGCCAGCAGCACCGGGACAGCGGTACAGTTCTTC; CDR3: CASSTGTAVQFF
V: TRBV3-1/TRBV3-2; D: -; size: -; J: TRBJ2-1; DNA: TGTGCCAGCAGCCGGGACGGTAGCTCCTACAATGAGCAGTTCTTC; CDR3: CASSRDGSSYNEQFF
V: TRBV2; D: -; size: -; J: TRBJ2-7; DNA: TGTGCCTCTCGGAGGGCTAGCGCTCAGCAGTACTTC; CDR3: CASRRASAQQYF
V: TRBV3-1/TRBV3-2; D: TRBD2; size: -; J: TRBJ2-7; DNA: TGTGCCAGCAGCCAAGCTACCCCCGGGACTAGCCAGACCTACGAGCAGTACTTC; CDR3: CASSQATPGTSQTYEQYF
V: TRBV11-1; D: -; size: -; J: TRBJ2-5; DNA: TGTGCCAGCAGCTTAGGGGTTCGGGAGACCCAGTACTTC; CDR3: CASSLGVRETQYF
V: TRBV5-1; D: TRBD1; size: -; J: TRBJ1-4; DNA: TGCGCCAGCATCAGACTTACAGGGGGCTGCGAAAAACTGTTTTTT; CDR3: CASIRLTGGCEKLFF
V: TRBV19; D: TRBD1; size: -; J: TRBJ1-2; DNA: TGTGCCAGTAGTCTCGGACAGGGAAACTATGGCTACACCTTC; CDR3: CASSLGQGNYGYTF
V: TRBV21-1; D: -; size: -; J: TRBJ1-1; DNA: TGTGCCAGCATCAAGAAGGAGACTGAGAACACTGAAGCTTTCTTT; CDR3: CASIKKETENTEAFF
V: TRBV10-3; D: -; size: once; J: TRBJ2-1; DNA: TGTGCCATCAGTGGTGGGGGCTCCTACAATGAGCAGTTCTTC; CDR3: CAISGGGSYNEQFF
V: TRBV5-1; D: -; size: -; J: TRBJ2-6; DNA: TGCGCCAGCAGCTTGGCCTTGGGCTCTGGGGCCAACGTCCTGACTTTC; CDR3: CASSLALGSGANVLTF
V: TRBV29-1; D: -; size: once; J: TRBJ2-2; DNA: TGCAGCGTTGGGAGGGTTCCAACCGGGGAGCTGTTTTTT; CDR3: CSVGRVPTGELFF
V: TRBV11-2; D: TRBD2; size: -; J: TRBJ2-1; DNA: TGTGCCAGCAGCCCGCGGGGACTAGCGGGAAAAGGCTCCTACAATGAGCAGTTCTTC; CDR3: CASSPRGLAGKGSYNEQFF
V: TRBV6-4; D: -; size: -; J: TRBJ2-2; DNA: TGTGCCAGCAGTGAGGGTTACTCGAACACCGGGGAGCTGTTTTTT; CDR3: CASSEGYSNTGELFF
V: TRBV19; D: -; size: -; J: TRBJ2-1; DNA: TGTGCCAGTAGTACGAGGACGGAGGAGCAGTTCTTC; CDR3: CASSTRTEEQFF
V: TRBV7-6; D: -; size: -; J: TRBJ2-2; DNA: TGTGCCAGCAGCTTAGCCCGGAGGAACACCGGGGAGCTGTTTTTT; CDR3: CASSLARRNTGELFF
V: TRBV5-1; D: -; size: -; J: TRBJ2-3; DNA: TGCGCCAGCAGCGATACCGGGACCCCCACAGATACGCAGTATTTT; CDR3: CASSDTGTPTDTQYF
V: TRBV6-2/TRBV6-3; D: -; size: -; J: TRBJ2-5; DNA: TGTGCCAGCAGTGGTTGGACTGAACAAGAGACCCAGTACTTC; CDR3: CASSGWTEQETQYF
V: TRBV30; D: -; size: few; J: TRBJ1-2; DNA: TGTGCCTGGAGTCCCGGGACGGCGTCCGACTATGGCTACACCTTC; CDR3: CAWSPGTASDYGYTF
V: TRBV6-5; D: TRBD1; size: -; J: TRBJ1-1; DNA: TGTGCCAGCAGTTATTCCGGGACAGTCACTGAAGCTTTCTTT; CDR3: CASSYSGTVTEAFF
V: TRBV10-1; D: TRBD2; size: -; J: TRBJ2-1; DNA: TGCGCCAGCAGTCCAAGCGGGTTAGCGGGTTACAATGAGCAGTTCTTC; CDR3: CASSPSGLAGYNEQFF
V: TRBV6-5; D: TRBD1; size: once; J: TRBJ1-2; DNA: TGTGCCAGCAGTTCAACCGACAGGGTCGACTATGGCTACACCTTC; CDR3: CASSSTDRVDYGYTF
V: TRBV2; D: -; size: -; J: TRBJ2-2; DNA: TGTGCCAGCAGTTATAAGGGGTCCACCGGGGAGCTGTTTTTT; CDR3: CASSYKGSTGELFF
V: TRBV28; D: TRBD2; size: -; J: TRBJ2-7; DNA: TGTGCCAGCAGTTCCCCCGTTAGCGGGAGGGCCCCGATTGAGGCCTACGAGCAGTACTTC; CDR3: CASSSPVSGRAPIEAYEQYF
V: TRBV3-1/TRBV3-2; D: TRBD1; size: -; J: TRBJ1-2; DNA: TGTGCCAGCAGCCAAGATGGAGCAGGGGGTTTCTATGGCTACACCTTC; CDR3: CASSQDGAGGFYGYTF
V: TRBV7-6; D: TRBD1; size: -; J: TRBJ2-5; DNA: TGTGCCAGCAGCCCACGCCGGGACAGGGGCGGAGAGACCCAGTACTTC; CDR3: CASSPRRDRGGETQYF
V: TRBV7-9; D: -; size: -; J: TRBJ1-2; DNA: TGTGCCAGCAGCTTACCCGCAGGGGCAGGTGGCTACACCTTC; CDR3: CASSLPAGAGGYTF
V: TRBV28; D: TRBD1; size: -; J: TRBJ1-1; DNA: TGTGCCAGCAGTGACAGGGCTGAAGCTTTCTTT; CDR3: CASSDRAEAFF
V: TRBV6-1; D: -; size: -; J: TRBJ2-7; DNA: TGTGCCAGCAGTGAAGGGGATAACAGGAGGTACTTC; CDR3: CASSEGDNRRYF
V: TRBV23-1; D: TRBD2; size: -; J: TRBJ2-7; DNA: TGCGCCAGCAGTCATCACGGGACTAGGAGCTACGAGCAGTACTTC; CDR3: CASSHHGTRSYEQYF
V: TRBV3-1/TRBV3-2; D: -; size: -; J: TRBJ2-5; DNA: TGTGCCAGCAGCCCCCGAGGTCAGGGGGAGACCCAGTACTTC; CDR3: CASSPRGQGETQYF
V: TRBV5-1; D: TRBD2; size: -; J: TRBJ2-5; DNA: TGCGCCAGCAGCCCAAGCGGGAGGGCCGGAGGTGAGACCCAGTACTTC; CDR3: CASSPSGRAGGETQYF
V: TRBV4-2; D: TRBD2; size: -; J: TRBJ2-7; DNA: TGTGCCAGCAGCCAAGACCGGGAGGGCCCTTGGGAGCAGTACTTC; CDR3: CASSQDREGPWEQYF
V: TRBV6-4; D: -; size: -; J: TRBJ1-5; DNA: TGTGCCAGCTTTTCAGGAAAAGCGAGCAATCAGCCCCAGCATTTT; CDR3: CASFSGKASNQPQHF
V: TRBV4-1; D: TRBD2; size: -; J: TRBJ2-5; DNA: TGCGCCAGCAGCCCACGACTAGCGGGAGGGGAGACCCAGTACTTC; CDR3: CASSPRLAGGETQYF